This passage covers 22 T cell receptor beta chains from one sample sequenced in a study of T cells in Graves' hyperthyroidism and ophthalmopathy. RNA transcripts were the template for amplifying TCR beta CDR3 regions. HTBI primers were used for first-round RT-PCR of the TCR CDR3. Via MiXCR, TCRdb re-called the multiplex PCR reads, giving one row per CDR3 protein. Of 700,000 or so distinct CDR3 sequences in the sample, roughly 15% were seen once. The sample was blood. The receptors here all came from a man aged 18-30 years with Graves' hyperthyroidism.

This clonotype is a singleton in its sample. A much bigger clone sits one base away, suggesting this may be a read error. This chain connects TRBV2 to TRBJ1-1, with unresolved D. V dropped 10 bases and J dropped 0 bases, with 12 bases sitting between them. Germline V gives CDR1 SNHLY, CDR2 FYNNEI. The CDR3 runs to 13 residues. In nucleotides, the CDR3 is TGTGCCACCGGTGTCACGATGAACACTGAAGCTTTCTTT. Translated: CATGVTMNTEAFF.

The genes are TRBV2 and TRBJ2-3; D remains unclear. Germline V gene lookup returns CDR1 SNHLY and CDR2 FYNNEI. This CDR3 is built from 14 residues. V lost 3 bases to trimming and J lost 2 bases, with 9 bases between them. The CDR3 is CASSETPDTDTQYF. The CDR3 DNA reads TGTGCCAGCAGTGAGACTCCCGACACAGATACGCAGTATTTT.

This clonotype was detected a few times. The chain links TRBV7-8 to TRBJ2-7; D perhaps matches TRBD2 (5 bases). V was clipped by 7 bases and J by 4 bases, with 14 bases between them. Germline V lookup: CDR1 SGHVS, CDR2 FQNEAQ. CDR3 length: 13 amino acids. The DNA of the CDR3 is TGTGCCAGCACCTCCCCGGGGAGTTACGAGCAGTACTTC. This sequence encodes CASTSPGSYEQYF.

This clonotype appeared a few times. The CDR3 reads CASSLGGYTNYGYTF. CDR3 bases: TGTGCCAGCAGTTTAGGGGGGTATACTAACTATGGCTACACCTTC. This chain connects TRBV27 to TRBJ1-2, with D tentatively TRBD1 (5 bases). Trimming took 2 bases from V and 0 from J, leaving 10 bases between them. The CDR3 covers 15 residues. The germline gives CDR1 MNHEY, CDR2 SMNVEV (reference sequence).

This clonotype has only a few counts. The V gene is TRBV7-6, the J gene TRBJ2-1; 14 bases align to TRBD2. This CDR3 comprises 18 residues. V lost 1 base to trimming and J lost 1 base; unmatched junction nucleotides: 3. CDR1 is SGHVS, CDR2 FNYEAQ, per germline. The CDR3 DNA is TGTGCCAGCAGCTTAGGGACTAGCGGGAGGATATCCTACAATGAGCAGTTCTTC. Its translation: CASSLGTSGRISYNEQFF. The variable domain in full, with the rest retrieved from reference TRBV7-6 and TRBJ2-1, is GAGVSQSPRYKVTKRGQDVALRCDPISGHVSLYWYRQALGQGPEFLTYFNYEAQQDKSGLPNDRFSAERPEGSISTLTIQRTEQRDSAMYRCASSLGTSGRISYNEQFFGPGTRLTVL.

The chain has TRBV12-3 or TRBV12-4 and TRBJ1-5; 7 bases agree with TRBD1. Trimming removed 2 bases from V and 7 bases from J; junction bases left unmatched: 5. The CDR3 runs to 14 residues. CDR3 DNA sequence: TGTGCCAGCAGTTTAAGGGGGCGTTGGCAGCCCCAGCATTTT. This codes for CASSLRGRWQPQHF.

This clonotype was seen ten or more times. DNA for the CDR3: TGTGCCAGCAGCTTAACCGGGGGCGGTGGTCTAGATACGCAGTATTTT. Protein sequence: CASSLTGGGGLDTQYF. The rearrangement joins TRBV7-9 to TRBJ2-3; TRBD1 or TRBD2 may be the D gene (6 bases each). The germline V gene encodes CDR1 SEHNR and CDR2 FQNEAQ (reference sequence). V was cut by 2 bases and J by 5 bases, with 17 bases left in between. CDR3 length: 16 amino acids.

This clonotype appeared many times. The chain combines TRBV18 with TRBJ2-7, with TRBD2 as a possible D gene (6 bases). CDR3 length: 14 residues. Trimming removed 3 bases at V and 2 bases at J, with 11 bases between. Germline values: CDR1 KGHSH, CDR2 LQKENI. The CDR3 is CASSPLTGAYEQYF. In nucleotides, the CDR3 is TGTGCCAGCTCACCTCTGACGGGAGCCTACGAGCAGTACTTC.

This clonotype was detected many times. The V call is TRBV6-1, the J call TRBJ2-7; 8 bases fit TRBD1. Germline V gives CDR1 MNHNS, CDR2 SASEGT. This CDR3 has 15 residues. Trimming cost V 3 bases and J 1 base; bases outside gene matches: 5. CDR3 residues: CASSDDRGLSYEQYF. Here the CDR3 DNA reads TGTGCCAGCAGTGATGACAGGGGCCTATCCTACGAGCAGTACTTC.

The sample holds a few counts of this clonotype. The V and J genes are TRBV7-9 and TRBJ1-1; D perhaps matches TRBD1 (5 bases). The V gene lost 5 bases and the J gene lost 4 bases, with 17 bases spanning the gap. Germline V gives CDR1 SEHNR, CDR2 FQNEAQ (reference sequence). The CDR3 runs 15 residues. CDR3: CASSPEGRPGTEAFF. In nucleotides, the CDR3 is TGTGCCAGCAGCCCGGAGGGGCGGCCGGGCACTGAAGCTTTCTTT.

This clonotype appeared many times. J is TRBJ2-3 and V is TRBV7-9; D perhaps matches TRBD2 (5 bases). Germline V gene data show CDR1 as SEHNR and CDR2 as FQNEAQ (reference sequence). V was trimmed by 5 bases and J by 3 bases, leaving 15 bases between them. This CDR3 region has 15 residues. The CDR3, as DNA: TGTGCCAGCAGCCCTTTCGGGTCGGGGACAGATACGCAGTATTTT. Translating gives CASSPFGSGTDTQYF.

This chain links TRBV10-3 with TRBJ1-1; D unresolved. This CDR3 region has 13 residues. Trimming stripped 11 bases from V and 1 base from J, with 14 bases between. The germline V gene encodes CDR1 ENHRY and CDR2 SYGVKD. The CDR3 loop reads CAAGLEGNTEAFF. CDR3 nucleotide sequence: TGTGCCGCCGGGCTGGAGGGGAACACTGAAGCTTTCTTT.

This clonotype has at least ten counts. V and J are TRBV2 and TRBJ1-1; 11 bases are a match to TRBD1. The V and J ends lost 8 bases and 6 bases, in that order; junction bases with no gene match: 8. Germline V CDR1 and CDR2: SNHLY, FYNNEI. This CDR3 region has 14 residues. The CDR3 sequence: CASGWTGGNAEAFF. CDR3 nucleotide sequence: TGTGCCAGCGGATGGACAGGGGGCAACGCTGAAGCTTTCTTT.

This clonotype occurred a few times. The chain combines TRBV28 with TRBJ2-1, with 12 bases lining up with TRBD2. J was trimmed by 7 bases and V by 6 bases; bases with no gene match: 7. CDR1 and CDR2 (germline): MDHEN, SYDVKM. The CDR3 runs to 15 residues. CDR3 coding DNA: TGTGCCAGCAGCCGACTAGCGGGAGTCCTTAATGAGCAGTTCTTC. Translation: CASSRLAGVLNEQFF.

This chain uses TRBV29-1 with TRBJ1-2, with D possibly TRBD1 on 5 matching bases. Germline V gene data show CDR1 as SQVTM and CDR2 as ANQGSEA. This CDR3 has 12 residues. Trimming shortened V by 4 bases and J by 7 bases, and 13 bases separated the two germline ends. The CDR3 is CSVAGTVGGYTF. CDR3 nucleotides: TGCAGCGTTGCCGGGACGGTCGGTGGCTACACCTTC.

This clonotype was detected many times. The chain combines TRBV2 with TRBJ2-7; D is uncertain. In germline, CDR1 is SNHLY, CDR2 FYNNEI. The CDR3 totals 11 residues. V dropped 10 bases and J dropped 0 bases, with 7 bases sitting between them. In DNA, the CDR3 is TGTGCCATAGGCCGCTCCTACGAGCAGTACTTC. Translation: CAIGRSYEQYF.

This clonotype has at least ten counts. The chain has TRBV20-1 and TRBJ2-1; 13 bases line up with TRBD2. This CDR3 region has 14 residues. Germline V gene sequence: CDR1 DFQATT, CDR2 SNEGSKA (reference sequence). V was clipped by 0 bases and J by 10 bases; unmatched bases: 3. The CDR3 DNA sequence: TGCAGTGCTAGAGAGCCGGGACTAGCGGGGGAGCAGTTCTTC. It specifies CSAREPGLAGEQFF.

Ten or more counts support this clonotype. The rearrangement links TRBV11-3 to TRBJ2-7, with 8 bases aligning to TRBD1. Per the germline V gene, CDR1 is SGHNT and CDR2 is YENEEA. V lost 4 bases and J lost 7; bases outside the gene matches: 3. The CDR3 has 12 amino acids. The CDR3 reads CASSSRGLEQYF. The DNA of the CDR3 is TGTGCCAGCAGCTCCAGGGGGCTGGAGCAGTACTTC.

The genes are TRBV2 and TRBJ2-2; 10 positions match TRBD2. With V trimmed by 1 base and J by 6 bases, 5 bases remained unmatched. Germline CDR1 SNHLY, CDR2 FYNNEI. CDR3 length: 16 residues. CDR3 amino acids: CASSEVLAGVPGELFF. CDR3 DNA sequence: TGTGCCAGCAGTGAAGTTCTAGCGGGAGTCCCCGGGGAGCTGTTTTTT.

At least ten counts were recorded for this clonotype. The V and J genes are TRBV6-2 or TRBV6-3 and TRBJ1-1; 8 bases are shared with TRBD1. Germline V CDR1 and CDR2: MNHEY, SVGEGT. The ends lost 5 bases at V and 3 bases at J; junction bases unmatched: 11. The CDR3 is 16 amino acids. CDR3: CASSALHGQGDTEAFF. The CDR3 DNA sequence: TGTGCCAGCAGTGCCCTCCACGGACAGGGAGACACTGAAGCTTTCTTT.

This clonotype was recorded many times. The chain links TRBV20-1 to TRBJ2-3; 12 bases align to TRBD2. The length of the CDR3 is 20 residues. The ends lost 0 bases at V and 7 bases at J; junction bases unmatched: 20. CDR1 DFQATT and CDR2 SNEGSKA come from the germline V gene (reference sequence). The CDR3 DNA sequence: TGCAGTGCTAGAGATATCGGACTAGCGGGATCCACTACCTCAGGGCATACGCAGTATTTT. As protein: CSARDIGLAGSTTSGHTQYF.

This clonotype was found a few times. In nucleotides, the CDR3 is TGTGCCAGCAGCGTAGTGGCGGGAGAGGTGCATGAGCAGTTCTTC. As protein: CASSVVAGEVHEQFF. V gene TRBV9 combines with J gene TRBJ2-1; 7 positions agree with TRBD2. The trim removed 0 bases at V and 8 bases at J, leaving 8 bases unmatched. This CDR3 is 15 amino acids long. Germline CDR1 reads SGDLS; CDR2 reads YYNGEE.